One sample yielded the 30 T cell receptor beta chains listed below, sequenced in a study of shared clonotypes between healthy human individuals. Only in-frame clones appear in the TCRdb table, and some are missing; sequencing was by immunoSEQ multiplex PCR. The sample shows about 2.4 million clones, 80% to 95% of them seen only once. The sample comprised naive CD4+ T cells from PBMCs. As for subset: CD45RA+ positively selected. These receptors originate from a man younger than 35 in good health. Some clones in this sample may be carry-over from other donors' samples.

The V gene is TRBV9, the J gene TRBJ2-7; TRBD2 is a possible D gene (5 bases). The CDR3 extends over 14 amino acids. Germline CDR1 is SGDLS and CDR2 is YYNGEE. V was trimmed by 0 bases and J by 1 base, leaving 8 bases between them. CDR3 protein: CASSVGAESYEQYF. CDR3 bases: TGTGCCAGCAGCGTAGGAGCGGAGTCCTACGAGCAGTACTTC.

CDR3 coding DNA: TGTGCCAGCAGTCCTGAAGGGGCGGGAGAAGGGAAGAGAGCCAAAAACATTCAGTACTTC. It translates to CASSPEGAGEGKRAKNIQYF. V usage is TRBV6-4 and J usage is TRBJ2-4, with 7 bases aligning to TRBD2. Trimming cost V 5 bases and J 0 bases; bases outside gene matches: 19. The germline V gene encodes CDR1 MRHNA and CDR2 SNTAGT. The CDR3 covers 20 residues.

This chain connects TRBV5-8 to TRBJ2-1, with 10 bases aligning to TRBD2. The junction had 9 bases not matched to a gene; V was cut back by 2 bases and J by 13 bases. Germline CDR1 and CDR2: SGHTS and YDEGEE. The CDR3 consists of 14 residues. This chain's CDR3 is CASSFISGGLEQFF. In nucleotides, the CDR3 is TGTGCCAGCAGCTTTATTAGCGGGGGGCTTGAACAGTTCTTC.

This chain joins TRBV6-5 and TRBJ1-2, with TRBD1 as a possible D gene (6 bases). Germline V gene data show CDR1 as MNHEY and CDR2 as SVGAGI. This CDR3 is 14 amino acids long. V shed 2 bases and J shed 8 bases, with 15 bases lying between them. CDR3 residues: CASSYGGPQGGYTF. The DNA of the CDR3 is TGTGCCAGCAGTTACGGGGGGCCCCAAGGGGGCTACACCTTC.

About this clone: The same CDR3 can be traced to other DNA sequences in this sample. This chain connects TRBV27 to TRBJ2-7; TRBD1 aligns across 8 bases. CDR3 length equals 14 residues. CDR1 and CDR2 (germline): MNHEY, SMNVEV (reference sequence). The ends lost 7 bases at V and 2 bases at J; junction bases unmatched: 7. In nucleotides, the CDR3 is TGTGCCAGCACCCGGACAGGGCGTACCTACGAGCAGTACTTC. Its protein product is CASTRTGRTYEQYF.

Turning to this clone: The same CDR3 also results from other DNA sequences found in this sample. The J gene is TRBJ2-7, the V gene TRBV5-1; 14 nucleotides match TRBD2. The germline V gene encodes CDR1 SGHRS and CDR2 YFSETQ. The CDR3 consists of 16 residues. V was pared by 0 bases and J by 3 bases, with 2 bases of the junction left unmatched. The CDR3 coding sequence is TGCGCCAGCAGCTTGGGACTAGCGGGAGGGAGCTACGAGCAGTACTTC. This translates into CASSLGLAGGSYEQYF.

The CDR3 region is CASSQAGKNTEAFF. The CDR3 region has the DNA TGCGCCAGCAGCCAGGCAGGGAAGAACACTGAAGCTTTCTTT. V gene TRBV4-1 combines with J gene TRBJ1-1, with D tentatively TRBD1 (5 bases). CDR1 and CDR2 from the germline V gene are MGHRA and YSYEKL. V lost 3 bases to trimming and J lost 1 base, with 9 bases between them. The CDR3 runs 14 residues.

The CDR3 nucleotides read TGTGCCAGCAGCCGAGGAAATGTGGGCAATCAGCCCCAGCATTTT. It yields the protein CASSRGNVGNQPQHF. V is TRBV7-2 and J is TRBJ1-5; the D is unclear. This CDR3 is 15 amino acids long. CDR1 is SGHTA and CDR2 is FQGNSA in the germline V gene. V was cut by 5 bases and J by 2 bases, with 13 bases left in between.

The J gene is TRBJ2-1, the V gene TRBV4-2; 9 bases map to TRBD2. The trim removed 3 bases at V and 6 bases at J, leaving 6 bases unmatched. Germline V gives CDR1 LGHNA, CDR2 YNFKEQ. The CDR3 has 15 amino acids. As DNA, the CDR3 is TGTGCCAGCAGCCATTCTAGCGGGACTGCCAATGAGCAGTTCTTC. This encodes CASSHSSGTANEQFF.

The V gene is TRBV11-2, the J gene TRBJ1-1; D unresolved. With 3 bases removed from V and 2 bases from J, the gap between germline ends came to 4 bases. Germline V lookup: CDR1 SGHAT, CDR2 FQNNGV. CDR3 length equals 12 residues. The CDR3: CASSFFNTEAFF. The CDR3 nucleotides read TGTGCCAGCAGCTTCTTCAACACTGAAGCTTTCTTT.

V is TRBV2 and J is TRBJ2-5; tentative D call: TRBD1 (6 bases). Matching the DNA end better, TRBJ2-7 makes the J call doubtful. CDR3 size: 12 residues. Germline values: CDR1 SNHLY, CDR2 FYNNEI. The CDR3 coding sequence is TGTGCCAGCCGGACAGTCTCCTACGAGCAGTACTTC. Its protein is CASRTVSYEQYF.

For the CDR3, the DNA is TGTGCCAGCAGCCAAGATCTCCGGGGGCCCACAGATACGCAGTATTTT. It yields the protein CASSQDLRGPTDTQYF. J is TRBJ2-3 and V is TRBV14, with D possibly called TRBD1 or TRBD2 (6 bases each). The CDR3 consists of 16 residues. Trimming removed 0 bases from V and 2 bases from J, with 12 bases in between. Germline-derived CDR1 and CDR2 are SGHDN and FVKESK. The variable domain in full, with the rest retrieved from reference TRBV14 and TRBJ2-3, is EAGVTQFPSHSVIEKGQTVTLRCDPISGHDNLYWYRRVMGKEIKFLLHFVKESKQDESGMPNNRFLAERTGGTYSTLKVQPAELEDSGVYFCASSQDLRGPTDTQYFGPGTRLTVL.

This clone is a singleton in its sample. The V and J genes are TRBV5-1 and TRBJ1-1; 8 positions agree with TRBD1. This CDR3 has 13 residues. The V gene's germline CDR1 is SGHRS and CDR2 YFSETQ. V dropped 1 base and J dropped 7; count of bases not matched to a gene: 3. CDR3 in amino acids: CASSLQGAGEAFF. The CDR3 DNA follows: TGCGCCAGCAGCTTGCAGGGGGCGGGTGAAGCTTTCTTT.

This clone was recorded only once. The chain employs TRBV9 and TRBJ2-3, with no clear D. V was clipped by 4 bases and J by 1 base, with 10 bases between them. Germline lookup yields CDR1 SGDLS and CDR2 YYNGEE. The CDR3 is made up of 14 amino acids. For the CDR3, the DNA is TGTGCCAGCAGCCTCGCGGAAGGCACAGATACGCAGTATTTT. Residues: CASSLAEGTDTQYF.

V and J are TRBV28 and TRBJ2-7, with D possibly matching TRBD2 (5 bases). The CDR3 length is 10 residues. Trimming stripped 6 bases from V and 13 bases from J, with 13 bases between. Per the germline V gene, CDR1 is MDHEN and CDR2 is SYDVKM. Here the CDR3 reads CASSQDSTYF. The CDR3 DNA reads TGTGCCAGCAGCCAGGACTCCACCTACTTC.

The rearrangement joins TRBV2 to TRBJ1-4, with D possibly being TRBD1 (5 bases). The CDR3 totals 15 residues. Germline V lookup: CDR1 SNHLY, CDR2 FYNNEI. Deletions cut 0 bases from V and 8 bases from J, with 13 bases between. The CDR3 loop reads CASSEAGVSGEKLFF. The CDR3 DNA reads as TGTGCCAGCAGTGAAGCAGGGGTCTCGGGGGAAAAACTGTTTTTT. Drawing the rest from reference TRBV2 and TRBJ1-4, the complete variable domain is EPEVTQTPSHQVTQMGQEVILRCVPISNHLYFYWYRQILGQKVEFLVSFYNNEISEKSEIFDDQFSVERPDGSNFTLKIRSTKLEDSAMYFCASSEAGVSGEKLFFGSGTQLSVL.

The chain carries TRBV7-3 and TRBJ2-3; D is ambiguous. Germline V lookup: CDR1 SGHTA, CDR2 FQGTGA. This CDR3 spans 12 amino acids. V lost 4 bases to trimming and J lost 4 bases, with 6 bases between them. The CDR3 coding sequence is TGTGCCAGCAGCTACGGATCAGATACGCAGTATTTT. Encoded protein: CASSYGSDTQYF.

This clone was seen just once. This sample also contains other DNA sequences that code for the same CDR3. This chain joins TRBV28 and TRBJ2-2; possible D gene TRBD1, 6 bases. V lost 5 bases and J lost 2, with 9 bases in between. Germline values: CDR1 MDHEN, CDR2 SYDVKM. The CDR3 totals 14 residues. The CDR3 region has the DNA TGTGCCAGCAGTCTGACAGGAAACACCGGGGAGCTGTTTTTT. The encoded protein is CASSLTGNTGELFF.

As DNA, the CDR3 is TGCGCCAGCAGCTTGGCCGACAGGGCTAGCACAGATACGCAGTATTTT. Protein sequence: CASSLADRASTDTQYF. V usage is TRBV5-1 and J usage is TRBJ2-3; 7 bases are shared with TRBD1. The CDR3 is 16 amino acids. The germline CDR1 and CDR2 sequences are SGHRS and YFSETQ. The V gene end was trimmed by 0 bases and the J gene end by 0 bases; junction bases not matched to a gene: 4. The full variable domain, in which reference TRBV5-1 and TRBJ2-3 provide the parts outside the CDR3, is KAGVTQTPRYLIKTRGQQVTLSCSPISGHRSVSWYQQTPGQGLQFLFEYFSETQRNKGNFPGRFSGRQFSNSRSEMNVSTLELGDSALYLCASSLADRASTDTQYFGPGTRLTVL.

The chain combines TRBV27 with TRBJ2-7; D unresolved. The CDR3 sequence is 15 residues long. The V end was cut by 4 bases, the J end by 3 bases, with 16 bases between. Per germline, CDR1 MNHEY and CDR2 SMNVEV (reference sequence). The CDR3 protein is CASSSLSSQNYEQYF. In DNA, the CDR3 is TGTGCCAGCAGTTCCCTCTCATCACAGAACTACGAGCAGTACTTC.

This chain joins TRBV30 and TRBJ2-3; D may match TRBD1 or TRBD2 (5 bases each). Trimming removed 0 bases from V and 10 bases from J, with 17 bases in between. This CDR3 is 14 amino acids long. Germline CDR1 is GTSNPN and CDR2 is SVGIG (reference sequence). The CDR3 region is CAWSVRNALGAQYF. The DNA of the CDR3 is TGTGCCTGGAGTGTACGAAACGCTCTGGGGGCGCAGTATTTT.

The J gene is TRBJ2-1, the V gene TRBV10-1; 13 nucleotides match TRBD2. The V gene's germline CDR1 is WNHNN and CDR2 SYGVQD (reference sequence). J lost 4 bases, V lost 4 bases, and 7 bases had no gene match. This CDR3 contains 17 residues. This chain's CDR3 is CASSANPGLAGYNEQFF. The CDR3 region has the DNA TGCGCCAGCAGTGCTAATCCGGGACTAGCGGGATACAATGAGCAGTTCTTC.

In nucleotides, the CDR3 is TGTGCCAGCAGCCCCGGGGCCAGACCGATGAGCTCCTACGAGCAGTACTTC. Translating it yields CASSPGARPMSSYEQYF. The rearrangement joins TRBV7-9 to TRBJ2-7, with D possibly being TRBD1 or TRBD2 (5 bases each). Germline values: CDR1 SEHNR, CDR2 FQNEAQ (reference sequence). The CDR3 is 17 residues long. V was pared by 5 bases and J by 0 bases, with 20 bases between. Variable domain in full (rest from reference TRBV7-9 and TRBJ2-7): DTGVSQNPRHKITKRGQNVTFRCDPISEHNRLYWYRQTLGQGPEFLTYFQNEAQLEKSRLLSDRFSAERPKGSFSTLEIQRTEQGDSAMYLCASSPGARPMSSYEQYFGPGTRLTVT.

Of note for this clone: Distinct nucleotide sequences in the sample also encode this CDR3. This rearrangement joins TRBV7-7 to TRBJ2-2; TRBD2 agrees at 8 bases. Germline-derived CDR1 and CDR2 are SSHAT and FNYEAQ (reference sequence). With V trimmed by 5 bases and J by 0 bases, 2 bases remained unmatched. The CDR3 sequence is 15 residues long. The CDR3 coding sequence is TGTGCCAGCAGCCGTAGCGGGACGAACACCGGGGAGCTGTTTTTT. Translating gives CASSRSGTNTGELFF.

The chain is built from TRBV2 and TRBJ2-7; possible D gene TRBD2, 5 bases. This CDR3 is built from 14 residues. CDR1 and CDR2 from the germline V gene are SNHLY and FYNNEI. The germline V and J ends were trimmed by 4 bases and 6 bases, with 16 bases remaining between them. The CDR3 protein is CASSVVGDQLEQYF. CDR3 in DNA: TGTGCCAGCAGTGTGGTGGGAGACCAACTCGAGCAGTACTTC.

The rearrangement links TRBV4-3 to TRBJ1-1, with 8 bases matching TRBD1. CDR1 is LGHNA and CDR2 is YSLEER in the germline V gene. This CDR3 has 16 amino acids. V lost 0 bases and J lost 5; bases outside the gene matches: 8. CDR3 nucleotides: TGCGCCAGCAGCCAAGATCGGGACAGGAGATTGACTGAAGCTTTCTTT. Translation: CASSQDRDRRLTEAFF.

The chain has TRBV7-2 and TRBJ1-2; D is possibly TRBD1 (6 bases). Deletions cut 2 bases from V and 4 bases from J, with 17 bases between. This CDR3 spans 16 amino acids. Germline loops: CDR1 SGHTA, CDR2 FQGNSA. CDR3 residues: CASSLRSAGAFYGYTF. As DNA, the CDR3 is TGTGCCAGCAGCTTAAGATCGGCAGGGGCCTTCTATGGCTACACCTTC.

The gene calls are TRBV5-1 and TRBJ2-7, with D possibly matching TRBD2 (5 bases). The CDR3 covers 13 residues. Trimming removed 1 base from V and 2 bases from J, with 7 bases in between. Germline CDR1 and CDR2: SGHRS and YFSETQ. This CDR3 reads CASSLTTTYEQYF. In DNA, the CDR3 is TGCGCCAGCAGCTTGACGACTACCTACGAGCAGTACTTC.

The chain is built from TRBV7-8 and TRBJ2-7; weak D call: TRBD2 (5 bases). V was shortened by 5 bases and J by 4 bases, with 9 bases between the two germline ends. The germline gives CDR1 SGHVS, CDR2 FQNEAQ. CDR3 length: 12 residues. The DNA of the CDR3 is TGTGCCAGCAGCCGGGATCAATACGAGCAGTACTTC. Encoded protein: CASSRDQYEQYF.

This clone has just one count. This chain connects TRBV6-4 to TRBJ2-1; D call uncertain. The CDR3 has 17 residues. Between the trimmed V and J ends, which lost 0 bases and 7 bases, there was a span of 19 bases. In germline, CDR1 is MRHNA, CDR2 SNTAGT. In DNA form, the CDR3 reads TGTGCCAGCAGTGACTCATCGGACCTCCCCCGGTGGAATGAGCAGTTCTTC. Translating gives CASSDSSDLPRWNEQFF.